Here is one T cell receptor (beta chain) with its context. The data are from a study of identical twins. It was template switching that added a universal primer site, and there were unique molecular identifiers on the cDNA. TCRdb reprocessed the 5' RACE reads via MiXCR and lists one record per CDR3 protein. In the table there are 200,000 to 250,000 distinct CDR3 sequences, approximately 7% of which are singletons. Trimming stripped 5 bases from V and 1 base from J, with 14 bases between. CDR3 length: 15 amino acids. Germline-derived CDR1 and CDR2 are MDHEN and SYDVKM. The same specimen was also included in a second study, on yellow fever vaccine responses in identical twins.

The sample consisted of memory (CD45RO+) T cells sorted from blood. V is TRBV28 and J is TRBJ1-2, with a weak D call TRBD1 (5 bases). The origin of this receptor is a woman aged 18-29 years in good health. DNA of the CDR3: TGTGCCAGCAGTAGTCGACAGACCCTTAACTATGGCTACACCTTC. Amino acid sequence: CASSSRQTLNYGYTF.